The clone carrying this T cell receptor beta chain was picked up a small number of times. Its target is not known. Isolating CD4+ T cells followed about 10 days of culture. On days 3 and 7, fresh IL-2 medium replaced half the medium. These data originate in a study of vaccination effects on CD4 cells after COVID-19. Background on the study: Vaccination of participants consisted of two doses of either the BNT162b2 or mRNA-1273 vaccine. Study observations and caveats: Few convalescent patients were studied, and early post-infection samples were lacking. Marked clonal contraction of infection- and vaccine-induced clones was seen late after vaccination.

Germline V gene lookup returns CDR1 SNHLY and CDR2 FYNNEI. The CDR3 is made up of 14 amino acids. The V and J ends lost 4 bases and 3 bases respectively, with 12 bases between them. The table came from immunoSEQ multiplex PCR; TCRdb's copy has only in-frame clones and leaves some out. Seen here are roughly 64,000 clones, 72% observed once, and the top ten hold 20% to 25%. This sequence originates from a human donor who had a prior SARS-CoV-2 infection. The sample consisted of CD4+ T cells from PBMCs cultured without peptide, taken before COVID-19 vaccination. This rearrangement joins TRBV2 to TRBJ1-1, with D unresolved. The CDR3: CASSADGEDTEAFF. The CDR3 nucleotides are TGTGCCAGCAGTGCGGACGGGGAGGACACTGAAGCTTTCTTT.